This T cell receptor (beta chain) was sequenced during a study of cytomegalovirus exposure and HLA in healthy donors. Regarding the study as a whole: In vitro, a few CMV-associated chains proved specific for CMV antigens. The authors enumerated roughly 180 TCR beta chains as linked to cytomegalovirus.

Researchers ran the PCR with 60 Vbeta and 13 Jbeta primers. As handled by the study authors: Later, 75 million to 100 million unique TCR beta chains were counted in an analysis, and roughly 11 million of them were shared. Assay: immunoSEQ multiplex PCR; the TCRdb copy retains only in-frame clones and omits some. Clonal size and the V and J genes are those of that table, whereas D and trimming came from the DNA. The table lists about 200,000 clones, about 79% of them singletons. This CDR3 contains 16 residues. Trimming shortened V by 0 bases and J by 8 bases, and 19 bases separated the two germline ends. The germline V gene has CDR1 MGHRA and CDR2 YSYEKL. About this clone itself: No antigen is known for it.

The chain uses TRBV4-1 and TRBJ1-2; maybe TRBD1 (6 bases). The specimen sequenced was PBMCs. This clonotype was obtained from a man between 18 and 29 years old in good health and CMV-seronegative. CDR3 bases: TGCGCCAGCAGCCAAGATCGATCCAGGGGATCTTCCGGCTACACCTTC. It yields the protein CASSQDRSRGSSGYTF.